Below are 6 T cell receptor beta chains sequenced from a single sample in a study of tumour-infiltrating T cells in Burkitt lymphoma. Profiling relied on immunoSEQ multiplex PCR, and the TCRdb table lists in-frame clones only, not all of them. The sample includes around 1,000 clones, roughly 13% of them seen just once. What was sequenced was tumor tissue. The origin of the receptors is a human donor with Burkitt lymphoma.

This CDR3 reads CASSVGSLGGELFF. The CDR3 nucleotides read TGTGCCAGCAGCGTGGGGTCCCTCGGAGGGGAGCTGTTTTTT. This chain uses TRBV9 with TRBJ2-2, with unresolved D. Germline lookup yields CDR1 SGDLS and CDR2 YYNGEE. There are 14 residues in the CDR3. The ends were cut back, 2 bases at V and 8 bases at J, with 13 bases in the middle.

This clone turned up a few times. The chain is built from TRBV7-9 and TRBJ1-5; D remains ambiguous. The CDR3 extends over 14 amino acids. Germline V gene lookup returns CDR1 SEHNR and CDR2 FQNEAQ (reference sequence). V was trimmed by 0 bases and J by 0 bases, leaving 3 bases between them. The CDR3 nucleotides read TGTGCCAGCAGCTTAGCCTATAGCAATCAGCCCCAGCATTTT. This sequence encodes CASSLAYSNQPQHF.

The chain is built from TRBV6-1 and TRBJ2-1; the D is unclear. Germline V gene lookup returns CDR1 MNHNS and CDR2 SASEGT. V was clipped by 4 bases and J by 8 bases, with 15 bases between them. This CDR3 spans 14 amino acids. CDR3 nucleotides: TGTGCCAGCAGTGCCCACAGTGACAAGGATGAGCAGTTCTTC. Protein sequence: CASSAHSDKDEQFF.

This clone has only a few counts. The genes are TRBV7-2 and TRBJ2-7; D unresolved. V lost 0 bases and J lost 1, with 10 bases in between. Germline V gene data show CDR1 as SGHTA and CDR2 as FQGNSA. The CDR3 length is 15 residues. CDR3 DNA: TGTGCCAGCAGCTTAGCTGTCACCCCTTCCTACGAGCAGTACTTC. This translates into CASSLAVTPSYEQYF. The whole variable domain, remainder taken from reference TRBV7-2 and TRBJ2-7, is GAGVSQSPSNKVTEKGKDVELRCDPISGHTALYWYRQSLGQGLEFLIYFQGNSAPDKSGLPSDRFSAERTGGSVSTLTIQRTQQEDSAVYLCASSLAVTPSYEQYFGPGTRLTVT.

This clone was seen a few times. This sequence joins TRBV27 and TRBJ2-5, with a tentative D call TRBD1 (5 bases). V dropped 4 bases and J dropped 1 base, with 22 bases sitting between them. CDR3 length: 18 residues. Germline assignment: CDR1 MNHEY and CDR2 SMNVEV (reference sequence). This chain's CDR3 is CASSSPTNLRQSQETQYF. CDR3 DNA: TGTGCCAGCAGTTCCCCCACAAACCTTCGACAGTCCCAAGAGACCCAGTACTTC.

V and J are TRBV2 and TRBJ1-4; TRBD1 agrees at 8 bases. With V trimmed by 6 bases and J by 4 bases, 7 bases remained unmatched. Germline assignment: CDR1 SNHLY and CDR2 FYNNEI. The CDR3 sequence is 15 residues long. CDR3 region: CASRKRQGFNEKLFF. In nucleotides, the CDR3 is TGTGCCAGCAGGAAAAGACAGGGGTTTAATGAAAAACTGTTTTTT.